This is a list of T cell receptor beta chains from one sample in a study of blood T cell repertoires in COVID-19. Sequenced by immunoSEQ multiplex PCR; TCRdb stores in-frame clones only, minus some. The table has 120,000 to 150,000 clones, around three quarters seen once; the top ten hold 4% to 4.5%. The sequenced material came from peripheral blood. All receptors derive from a man aged 55 to 69 with acute or convalescent COVID-19. The CDR3 runs from the conserved cysteine through the conserved F or W. A D gene is named only where the DNA matches it firmly. Only part of the rows carry a size: once, few, many, or a class if the clone is expanded.

D gene,V gene,clone size,J gene,CDR3 protein,CDR3 DNA
-,TRBV19,-,TRBJ2-7,CASSIGLGDYEQYF,TGTGCCAGTAGTATTGGTCTGGGAGACTACGAGCAGTACTTC
-,TRBV5-1,-,TRBJ2-1,CASSLAPLGLAGNEQFF,TGCGCCAGCAGCTTGGCCCCCCTGGGTCTAGCTGGCAATGAGCAGTTCTTC
-,TRBV7-9,-,TRBJ1-5,CASSYEGGGAQPQHF,TGTGCCAGCAGCTACGAGGGAGGGGGGGCCCAGCCCCAGCATTTT
TRBD2,TRBV19,-,TRBJ2-7,CASSILLAGEQYF,TGTGCCAGTAGTATTCTACTAGCGGGCGAGCAGTACTTC
-,TRBV28,-,TRBJ1-1,CASSSPGHLEAFF,TGTGCCAGCAGCTCGCCGGGACACCTTGAAGCTTTCTTT
-,TRBV28,-,TRBJ1-6,CASSLLVTVRHSPLHF,TGTGCCAGCAGTTTATTGGTAACAGTCCGGCATTCACCCCTCCACTTT
TRBD1,TRBV6-5,-,TRBJ1-1,CATVPHRGPEAFF,TGTGCCACCGTCCCCCACAGGGGCCCTGAAGCTTTCTTT
-,TRBV28,-,TRBJ1-2,CASSFGQGREYGYTF,TGTGCCAGCAGTTTTGGGCAGGGGAGGGAATATGGCTACACCTTC
TRBD1,TRBV6-5,-,TRBJ2-3,CAISPGQNTDTQYF,TGTGCCATCTCGCCGGGACAGAACACAGATACGCAGTATTTT
-,TRBV9,-,TRBJ2-7,CASSVVGSEQYF,TGTGCCAGCAGCGTAGTCGGGTCCGAGCAGTACTTC
-,TRBV6-1,-,TRBJ2-7,CASSEVPGVGEQYF,TGTGCCAGCAGTGAGGTTCCGGGAGTGGGTGAGCAGTACTTC
TRBD2,TRBV5-1,-,TRBJ2-1,CASSLFGVWAGGSNEQFF,TGCGCCAGCAGCTTATTCGGAGTGTGGGCGGGAGGCAGTAATGAGCAGTTCTTC
-,TRBV24-1,-,TRBJ1-1,CATSDFRGEAFF,TGTGCCACCAGTGATTTTCGGGGTGAAGCTTTCTTT
TRBD1,TRBV6-5,-,TRBJ2-7,CASRPGQGYDEQYF,TGTGCCAGCAGGCCGGGACAGGGTTATGACGAGCAGTACTTC
TRBD2,TRBV6-2/TRBV6-3,-,TRBJ2-3,CASSYERGKTSTDTQYF,TGTGCCAGCAGTTACGAGCGGGGGAAGACTAGCACAGATACGCAGTATTTT
TRBD1,TRBV19,-,TRBJ2-1,CASRPGTGPQNEQFF,TGTGCCAGTAGGCCTGGGACAGGGCCCCAGAATGAGCAGTTCTTC
-,TRBV9,once,TRBJ1-2,CASSVGGPNYGYTF,TGTGCCAGCAGCGTCGGGGGGCCCAACTATGGCTACACCTTC
-,TRBV5-4,-,TRBJ2-1,CASSPLEGEQFF,TGTGCCAGCAGCCCACTTGAGGGTGAGCAGTTCTTC
-,TRBV6-5,-,TRBJ1-1,CASSPGLTEAFF,TGTGCCAGCAGTCCAGGCCTCACTGAAGCTTTCTTT
-,TRBV18,-,TRBJ2-7,CASSPTGTYEQYF,TGTGCCAGCTCACCGACAGGCACCTACGAGCAGTACTTC
-,TRBV7-3,-,TRBJ2-4,CASSQGGAAKNIQYF,TGTGCCAGCAGTCAAGGAGGGGCGGCCAAAAACATTCAGTACTTC
-,TRBV11-2,-,TRBJ2-3,CASTLSVWGDPDTQYF,TGTGCCAGCACCCTCAGTGTATGGGGGGACCCAGATACGCAGTATTTT
TRBD2,TRBV6-5,-,TRBJ2-3,CASHLWGGSGDTQYF,TGTGCCAGCCACCTGTGGGGGGGGAGCGGGGATACGCAGTATTTT
TRBD2,TRBV9,-,TRBJ2-1,CASSVGASGTPYNEQFF,TGTGCCAGCAGCGTAGGAGCTAGCGGGACCCCTTACAATGAGCAGTTCTTC
-,TRBV3-1/TRBV3-2,-,TRBJ1-5,CASSQDTYQPQHF,TGTGCCAGCAGCCAGGACACTTATCAGCCCCAGCATTTT
TRBD1,TRBV2,-,TRBJ2-1,CASNIDRGLNEQFF,TGTGCCAGCAATATCGACAGGGGGCTCAATGAGCAGTTCTTC
TRBD1,TRBV6-5,-,TRBJ2-7,CASSHRDRGSYEQYF,TGTGCCAGCAGCCACCGGGACAGGGGTTCCTACGAGCAGTACTTC
-,TRBV5-1,-,TRBJ2-7,CASSLWTDSSYEQYF,TGCGCCAGCAGCTTGTGGACAGATTCCTCCTACGAGCAGTACTTC
-,TRBV7-6,-,TRBJ2-1,CASSPLGNGRNTYNEQFF,TGTGCCAGCAGCCCCCTGGGTAACGGGAGAAACACCTACAATGAGCAGTTCTTC
-,TRBV20-1,-,TRBJ2-3,CSASGPGGTDTQYF,TGCAGTGCCAGTGGCCCAGGCGGCACAGATACGCAGTATTTT
TRBD2,TRBV5-1,few,TRBJ2-1,CASSWTAGGGDEQFF,TGCGCCAGCAGCTGGACAGCGGGAGGGGGGGATGAGCAGTTCTTC
-,TRBV27,-,TRBJ2-3,CASSSERYADTQYF,TGTGCCAGCAGTTCAGAGAGGTATGCGGATACGCAGTATTTT
TRBD1,TRBV28,-,TRBJ1-4,CASGTGTVNEKLFF,TGTGCCAGCGGAACCGGGACAGTCAACGAAAAACTGTTTTTT
TRBD2,TRBV19,-,TRBJ2-1,CASRGLAGDYEQFF,TGTGCCAGTAGAGGACTAGCGGGAGATTATGAGCAGTTCTTC
TRBD1,TRBV4-1,-,TRBJ2-7,CASSQGPRLGTGRYEQYF,TGCGCCAGCAGCCAAGGTCCCCGCCTCGGGACAGGACGCTACGAGCAGTACTTC
-,TRBV19,-,TRBJ2-1,CASSATASVREQFF,TGTGCCAGTAGCGCTACAGCCTCGGTAAGGGAGCAGTTCTTC
TRBD2,TRBV5-8,-,TRBJ2-7,CASSFLRGAGIYEQYF,TGTGCCAGCAGCTTTCTCCGGGGAGCGGGAATCTACGAGCAGTACTTC
TRBD2,TRBV7-3,-,TRBJ2-1,CASSLGGSGRNEQFF,TGTGCCAGCAGCTTAGGCGGGAGCGGCCGGAATGAGCAGTTCTTC
-,TRBV30,-,TRBJ1-5,CAWSAISEDQPQHF,TGTGCCTGGAGTGCTATCTCAGAGGATCAGCCCCAGCATTTT
TRBD2,TRBV7-9,-,TRBJ2-1,CASSLAQASGLDEQFF,TGTGCCAGCAGCTTAGCGCAGGCTAGCGGCTTGGATGAGCAGTTCTTC
-,TRBV11-2,-,TRBJ2-1,CASSLLGLGAGEQFF,TGTGCCAGCAGCTTACTAGGGTTGGGGGCTGGTGAGCAGTTCTTC
-,TRBV3-1/TRBV3-2,-,TRBJ2-1,CASSHTLVPHEQFF,TGTGCCAGCAGCCACACTCTAGTGCCCCATGAGCAGTTCTTC
-,TRBV18,-,TRBJ2-5,CASSTGQQETQYF,TGTGCCAGCTCAACAGGACAGCAAGAGACCCAGTACTTC
TRBD1,TRBV2,-,TRBJ2-3,CAIGQVPDTQYF,TGTGCCATCGGACAGGTGCCAGATACGCAGTATTTT
-,TRBV19,-,TRBJ2-7,CASSIAPGVSAEQYF,TGTGCCAGTAGTATAGCCCCAGGGGTCTCCGCCGAGCAGTACTTC
-,TRBV7-6,-,TRBJ2-5,CASSLSETQYF,TGTGCCAGCAGCTTATCGGAGACCCAGTACTTC
TRBD1,TRBV5-1,-,TRBJ2-4,CASSLDRGSWNIQYF,TGCGCCAGCAGCTTGGACAGGGGTTCGTGGAACATTCAGTACTTC
-,TRBV28,-,TRBJ2-7,CASRQGRTYEQYF,TGTGCCAGCAGGCAGGGGCGGACCTACGAGCAGTACTTC
-,TRBV19,-,TRBJ2-3,CASSMSSYRTDTQYF,TGTGCCAGTAGTATGAGTAGCTATCGCACAGATACGCAGTATTTT
-,TRBV3-1/TRBV3-2,once,TRBJ1-3,CASSQSVSSGNTIYF,TGTGCCAGCAGCCAGTCCGTCTCCTCTGGAAACACCATATATTTT
-,TRBV7-9,-,TRBJ1-6,CASSRGNSPLHF,TGTGCCAGCAGCCGGGGTAATTCACCCCTCCACTTT
-,TRBV7-2,-,TRBJ2-5,CASSLVSPDRPRTTQYF,TGTGCCAGCAGCTTAGTATCCCCCGACAGGCCAAGAACGACCCAGTACTTC
TRBD2,TRBV7-2,once,TRBJ2-5,CASSPLGGRPQETQYF,TGTGCCAGCAGCCCCCTAGGCGGGAGGCCCCAAGAGACCCAGTACTTC
-,TRBV29-1,-,TRBJ2-7,CSVDAGNVVQYF,TGCAGCGTTGATGCGGGGAATGTCGTGCAGTACTTC
TRBD1,TRBV5-4,-,TRBJ1-2,CASSSGTGLPNYGYTF,TGTGCCAGCAGTTCCGGGACAGGGCTTCCTAACTATGGCTACACCTTC
-,TRBV27,few,TRBJ1-3,CASSNGSPGNTIYF,TGTGCCAGCAGTAACGGGAGCCCTGGAAACACCATATATTTT
TRBD1,TRBV10-3,few,TRBJ2-7,CAISQDRALEQYF,TGTGCCATCAGCCAGGACAGGGCACTCGAGCAGTACTTC
-,TRBV9,-,TRBJ1-3,CASSSSQGLSGNTIYF,TGTGCCAGCAGCTCATCACAGGGCCTGTCTGGAAACACCATATATTTT
-,TRBV23-1,once,TRBJ1-5,CASSQIGHNQPQHF,TGCGCCAGCAGTCAAATCGGACACAATCAGCCCCAGCATTTT